Following are 10 T cell receptor beta chains from one sample sequenced in a study of shared clonotypes between healthy human individuals (dated by TCRdb to the early 2020s). The library was made by the immunoSEQ multiplex PCR assay. TCRdb re-hosts the immuneACCESS table, in-frame sequences only. Its copies lack some clones; in the studies checked, an unresolved V gene accounts for under half of them, and the cause for the rest is not known. The sample table contains around 450,000 clones; only one count was recorded for roughly 77% of them. The top ten hold over 10% of the sample. Sequenced material: PBMCs. The receptors originated from a woman in her thirties or forties in good health. Some clones in this sample may be carry-over from other donors' samples.

This sequence joins TRBV4-3 and TRBJ2-2; D is unresolved. Germline V CDR1 and CDR2: LGHNA, YSLEER. Trimming removed 1 base at V and 6 bases at J, with 24 bases between. CDR3 length: 19 amino acids. The CDR3 protein is CASSQANVDFTHTSGELFF. The CDR3 DNA reads TGCGCCAGCAGCCAAGCAAATGTGGATTTCACCCACACGTCCGGGGAGCTGTTTTTT.

The V call is TRBV28, the J call TRBJ2-3; D not resolved. Germline V CDR1 and CDR2: MDHEN, SYDVKM. Trimming left V 8 bases short and J 2 bases short, with 14 bases between. The CDR3 contains 14 residues. DNA for the CDR3: TGTGCCAGCGGAAACAGCCCTCCCACAGATACGCAGTATTTT. This encodes CASGNSPPTDTQYF.

This sequence joins TRBV7-2 and TRBJ2-7; 10 bases align to TRBD2. Germline CDR1 is SGHTA and CDR2 is FQGNSA. CDR3 size: 15 residues. The junction had 5 bases not matched to a gene; V was cut back by 5 bases and J by 1 base. The CDR3 DNA reads as TGTGCCAGCAGCCCGAGGACTAGCGGATCCTACGAGCAGTACTTC. Encoded protein: CASSPRTSGSYEQYF.

In its sample, this clone was seen many times. The sample carries other DNA sequences with the same CDR3. V gene TRBV5-6 combines with J gene TRBJ1-1; a weak D match, TRBD1 (5 bases). This CDR3 comprises 14 residues. Trimming removed 0 bases from V and 6 bases from J, with 12 bases in between. Germline lookup yields CDR1 SGHDT and CDR2 YYEEEE. The CDR3 reads CASSLGGPDPEAFF. CDR3 DNA: TGTGCCAGCAGCTTGGGGGGACCGGATCCTGAAGCTTTCTTT.

This chain joins TRBV7-9 and TRBJ2-1; TRBD2 might be the D (6 bases). Trimming left V 6 bases short and J 9 bases short, with 21 bases between. The CDR3 has 15 residues. Germline V gives CDR1 SEHNR, CDR2 FQNEAQ (reference sequence). CDR3 DNA sequence: TGTGCCAGCAGAAACGGACTCGTGATGGGGGGTGAGCAGTTCTTC. It codes for CASRNGLVMGGEQFF. The full variable domain, completed using reference TRBV7-9 and TRBJ2-1, is DTGVSQNPRHKITKRGQNVTFRCDPISEHNRLYWYRQTLGQGPEFLTYFQNEAQLEKSRLLSDRFSAERPKGSFSTLEIQRTEQGDSAMYLCASRNGLVMGGEQFFGPGTRLTVL.

The V and J genes are TRBV4-1 and TRBJ2-7, with TRBD1 identical over 7 bases. V shed 4 bases, J shed 3 bases, and the junction held 3 bases outside the gene matches. The length of the CDR3 is 13 residues. CDR1 and CDR2 (germline): MGHRA, YSYEKL. CDR3 region: CASSRGQNYEQYF. The CDR3 DNA reads TGCGCCAGCAGCCGGGGACAGAACTACGAGCAGTACTTC.

This chain uses TRBV7-3 with TRBJ2-1; 9 positions match TRBD2. Germline CDR1 reads SGHTA; CDR2 reads FQGTGA. V lost 1 base to trimming and J lost 9 bases; unmatched junction nucleotides: 7. The CDR3 is 15 residues long. The CDR3 DNA reads TGTGCCAGCAGCTTAATGCGGGAGGGTACTGGTGAGCAGTTCTTC. Translated: CASSLMREGTGEQFF.

V and J are TRBV28 and TRBJ2-1; the D gene is possibly TRBD1 (6 bases). V was shortened by 2 bases and J by 9 bases, with 14 bases between the two germline ends. Germline loops: CDR1 MDHEN, CDR2 SYDVKM. This CDR3 has 14 residues. CDR3 sequence reads: CASSLEGVKGEQFF. Here the CDR3 DNA reads TGTGCCAGCAGTTTAGAGGGGGTGAAGGGTGAGCAGTTCTTC.

This chain joins TRBV6-6 and TRBJ1-5, with D possibly matching TRBD1 (5 bases). V was shortened by 5 bases and J by 7 bases, with 15 bases between the two germline ends. CDR1 MNHNY and CDR2 SVGAGI come from the germline V gene (reference sequence). This CDR3 comprises 14 residues. The CDR3 reads CASSLRGWGQPQHF. The CDR3 region has the DNA TGTGCCAGCAGTCTGCGGGGGTGGGGACAGCCCCAGCATTTT.

This sequence joins TRBV2 and TRBJ1-3; tentatively, D is TRBD1 (6 bases). This CDR3 has 17 residues. Germline V gene sequence: CDR1 SNHLY, CDR2 FYNNEI. V gave up 6 bases and J gave up 0 bases, with 18 bases separating them. CDR3: CASRDSPRGISGNTIYF. The DNA for the CDR3 is TGTGCCAGCAGGGACAGCCCAAGAGGAATCTCTGGAAACACCATATATTTT.